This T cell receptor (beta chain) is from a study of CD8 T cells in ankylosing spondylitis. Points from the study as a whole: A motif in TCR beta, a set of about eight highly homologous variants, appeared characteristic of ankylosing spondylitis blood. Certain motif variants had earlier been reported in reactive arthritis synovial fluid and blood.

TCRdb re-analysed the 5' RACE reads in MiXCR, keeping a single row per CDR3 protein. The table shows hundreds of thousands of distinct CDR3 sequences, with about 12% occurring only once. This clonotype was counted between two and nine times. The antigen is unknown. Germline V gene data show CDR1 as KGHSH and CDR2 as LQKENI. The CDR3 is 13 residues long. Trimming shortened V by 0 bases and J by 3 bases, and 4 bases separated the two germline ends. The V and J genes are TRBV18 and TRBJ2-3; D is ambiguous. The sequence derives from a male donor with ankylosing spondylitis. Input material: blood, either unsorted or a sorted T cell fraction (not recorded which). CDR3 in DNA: TGTGCCAGCTCACCACCGATGACAGATACGCAGTATTTT. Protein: CASSPPMTDTQYF.